Each of the 29 T cell receptor beta chains below was sequenced from the same sample in a study of T-cell memory formation after mild COVID-19. TCRdb ran MiXCR on the 5' RACE reads and lists one entry per CDR3 protein. The data hold 350,000 to 500,000 distinct CDR3 sequences, with around 17% observed a single time. The sequenced sample was PBMCs or a T cell subset sorted from them (not recorded which). Every receptor here comes from a man between 18 and 35 years old who had mild COVID-19 (a few samples of this study predate the infection). Cell type and time point are not known.

In its sample, this clonotype was seen a few times. V is TRBV4-3 and J is TRBJ2-7; 10 positions agree with TRBD1. This CDR3 contains 15 residues. The ends lost 0 bases at V and 7 bases at J; junction bases unmatched: 6. Germline V gene sequence: CDR1 LGHNA, CDR2 YSLEER. The CDR3 loop is CASSQDGQGGVEQYF. The CDR3 coding sequence is TGCGCCAGCAGCCAAGACGGACAGGGGGGCGTGGAGCAGTACTTC.

The chain links TRBV6-2 or TRBV6-3 to TRBJ2-7; D may match TRBD1 or TRBD2 (5 bases each). Germline CDR1 reads MNHEY; CDR2 reads SVGEGT. V shed 4 bases and J shed 2 bases, with 6 bases lying between them. This CDR3 contains 12 residues. DNA of the CDR3: TGTGCCAGCAGTTGGGACGCCTACGAGCAGTACGTC. Translation gives CASSWDAYEQYV.

This clonotype occurred a few times. The genes are TRBV15 and TRBJ1-1, with 9 bases that match TRBD1. Per the germline V gene, CDR1 is LNHNV and CDR2 is YYDKDF (reference sequence). J lost 8 bases, V lost 3 bases, and 7 bases had no gene match. This CDR3 has 14 amino acids. The CDR3 reads CATSRDRGWPEAFF. The CDR3 DNA is TGTGCCACCAGCAGGGACAGGGGCTGGCCAGAAGCTTTCTTT.

The V call is TRBV6-2 or TRBV6-3, the J call TRBJ1-1, with 7 bases matching TRBD1. This CDR3 comprises 16 residues. Germline trimming cut 4 bases from V and 1 base from J; bases unmatched to any gene: 9. CDR1 MNHEY and CDR2 SVGEGT come from the germline V gene. The CDR3 DNA reads as TGTGCCAGCAGTTCGATCCCTGGACAGGAGAACACTGAAGCTTTCTTT. Translating it yields CASSSIPGQENTEAFF.

This CDR3 is CASKDSPSSGNTIYF. The CDR3 region has the DNA TGTGCCAGTAAGGACAGTCCGAGCTCTGGAAACACCATATATTTT. The genes are TRBV19 and TRBJ1-3; maybe TRBD1 (6 bases). The CDR3 totals 15 residues. The V gene lost 7 bases and the J gene lost 0 bases, with 13 bases spanning the gap. Germline V gene data show CDR1 as LNHDA and CDR2 as SQIVND (reference sequence).

This clonotype was counted between two and nine times. The genes are TRBV5-1 and TRBJ1-2, with D possibly being TRBD1 (5 bases). The CDR3 loop spans 15 amino acids. CDR1 and CDR2 from the germline V gene are SGHRS and YFSETQ. V was cut by 0 bases and J by 6 bases, with 15 bases left in between. Here the CDR3 reads CASSLAAGNVDGYTF. The CDR3 nucleotides read TGCGCCAGCAGCTTGGCGGCAGGGAACGTTGATGGCTACACCTTC.

This clonotype has only a few counts. The rearrangement uses TRBV7-6 and TRBJ1-2; 9 bases line up with TRBD1. The J segment lost 6 bases and the V segment lost 4 bases, leaving 3 bases of the junction unmatched. The CDR3 loop spans 13 amino acids. CDR1 is SGHVS, CDR2 FNYEAQ, per germline. CDR3 nucleotides: TGTGCCAGCAGCTCGACAGGGGGGAATGGCTACACCTTC. It translates to CASSSTGGNGYTF. Full variable domain (missing parts from reference TRBV7-6 and TRBJ1-2): GAGVSQSPRYKVTKRGQDVALRCDPISGHVSLYWYRQALGQGPEFLTYFNYEAQQDKSGLPNDRFSAERPEGSISTLTIQRTEQRDSAMYRCASSSTGGNGYTFGSGTRLTVV.

This clonotype appeared many times. The rearrangement joins TRBV7-9 to TRBJ2-1, with a tentative D call TRBD2 (7 bases). CDR1 is SEHNR and CDR2 is FQNEAQ in the germline V gene (reference sequence). Trimming took 4 bases from V and 7 from J, leaving 20 bases between them. The CDR3 runs 16 residues. The CDR3 is CASSSRGGLGVNEQFF. CDR3 sequence (DNA): TGTGCCAGCAGCTCGAGGGGGGGCCTCGGAGTTAATGAGCAGTTCTTC.

This clonotype has just a few counts. The chain is built from TRBV5-1 and TRBJ2-1; either TRBD1 or TRBD2 may supply D (5 bases each). The germline CDR1 and CDR2 sequences are SGHRS and YFSETQ. CDR3 size: 15 residues. Trimming took off 5 bases at V and 0 bases at J, with 12 bases between the two ends. The CDR3 nucleotides are TGCGCCAGCAGTGGGGACGGAAGCTCCTACAATGAGCAGTTCTTC. Protein: CASSGDGSSYNEQFF.

This chain links TRBV6-6 with TRBJ2-5; D may match TRBD1 or TRBD2 (5 bases each). Germline assignment: CDR1 MNHNY and CDR2 SVGAGI (reference sequence). V was shortened by 6 bases and J by 4 bases, with 18 bases between the two germline ends. CDR3 size: 15 residues. In nucleotides, the CDR3 is TGTGCCAGCAGCGCCTCCGGGACCCGAGGAGAGACCCAGTACTTC. This codes for CASSASGTRGETQYF.

This clonotype has more than one count but fewer than ten. The chain carries TRBV12-3 or TRBV12-4 and TRBJ2-7; D remains unclear. The CDR3 totals 10 residues. V was clipped by 3 bases and J by 7 bases, with 4 bases between them. In nucleotides, the CDR3 is TGTGCCAGCAGTTTGTCGGAGCAGTACGTC. It is translated as CASSLSEQYV.

This clonotype occurred many times. This chain uses TRBV20-1 with TRBJ1-1, with a tentative D call TRBD1 (5 bases). Trimming removed 1 base from V and 2 bases from J, with 11 bases in between. The CDR3 has 14 amino acids. Germline V lookup: CDR1 DFQATT, CDR2 SNEGSKA (reference sequence). The CDR3 region has the DNA TGCAGTGCTAGAGCCCTTGACAGAAACACTGAAGCTTTCTTT. Translation gives CSARALDRNTEAFF.

In its sample, this clonotype was seen a few times. DNA of the CDR3: TGTGCCAGCAGGCCCGAGCGGGGGGGCTCCTACGAGCAGTACTTC. It encodes CASRPERGGSYEQYF. V and J are TRBV6-2 or TRBV6-3 and TRBJ2-7, with TRBD2 identical over 10 bases. After removal of 6 bases from V and 0 bases from J, the junction contained 5 bases not matched to a gene. The CDR3 contains 15 residues. CDR1 is MNHEY, CDR2 SVGEGT, per germline.

The J gene is TRBJ2-5, the V gene TRBV5-5; perhaps D is TRBD1 or TRBD2 (6 bases each). This CDR3 region has 16 residues. V lost 0 bases and J 4 bases, leaving 16 bases between the germline ends. The germline V gene has CDR1 SGHKS and CDR2 YYEKEE (reference sequence). The CDR3 DNA reads TGTGCCAGCAGCTTGGTGAGGCCACAGGGAGGAGAGACCCAGTACTTC. Translation: CASSLVRPQGGETQYF.

The V call is TRBV7-9, the J call TRBJ2-5; D may correspond to TRBD1 or TRBD2 (5 bases each). CDR1 is SEHNR, CDR2 FQNEAQ, per germline (reference sequence). CDR3 length: 16 amino acids. Trimming stripped 1 base from V and 5 bases from J, with 17 bases between. DNA for the CDR3: TGTGCCAGCAGCTTAGATCGGTCAGGGACGTGGGAGACCCAGTACTTC. It encodes CASSLDRSGTWETQYF.

The V gene is TRBV6-4, the J gene TRBJ2-3; possible D gene TRBD2, 6 bases. Germline V gene data show CDR1 as MRHNA and CDR2 as SNTAGT. V gave up 6 bases and J gave up 5 bases, with 21 bases separating them. CDR3 length: 16 amino acids. The CDR3 coding sequence is TGTGCCAGCAGCGTCCAGGGTACCGGGGGTGGAGATACGCAGTATTTT. Its translation: CASSVQGTGGGDTQYF.

The V gene is TRBV7-9, the J gene TRBJ2-2; a weak D match, TRBD1 (5 bases). The CDR3 loop spans 16 amino acids. The germline CDR1 and CDR2 sequences are SEHNR and FQNEAQ (reference sequence). V lost 4 bases and J lost 7, with 19 bases in between. The CDR3: CASSSGRWGLGGELFF. CDR3 bases: TGTGCCAGCAGCTCGGGCCGGTGGGGCCTGGGCGGGGAGCTGTTTTTT.

The CDR3 loop reads CASSPTSRDLFDTQYF. DNA of the CDR3: TGTGCCAGCAGCCCCACAAGCCGGGACCTTTTTGATACGCAGTATTTT. The rearrangement joins TRBV11-2 to TRBJ2-3; the D call may be TRBD1 or TRBD2 (5 bases each). The CDR3 runs to 16 residues. Looked up from germline, CDR1 is SGHAT and CDR2 is FQNNGV. V lost 5 bases and J 6 bases, leaving 21 bases between the germline ends. Drawing the rest from reference TRBV11-2 and TRBJ2-3, the complete variable domain is EAGVAQSPRYKIIEKRQSVAFWCNPISGHATLYWYQQILGQGPKLLIQFQNNGVVDDSQLPKDRFSAERLKGVDSTLKIQPAKLEDSAVYLCASSPTSRDLFDTQYFGPGTRLTVL.

As DNA, the CDR3 is TGTGCCAGCAGCCAGGCAGGGGGCGGCACTGAAGCTTTCTTT. Translated, it gives CASSQAGGGTEAFF. The chain is built from TRBV7-3 and TRBJ1-1; TRBD1 matches at 8 bases. From germline, CDR1 is SGHTA and CDR2 FQGTGA. This CDR3 is built from 14 residues. V was clipped by 5 bases and J by 4 bases; unmatched bases: 6.

This chain connects TRBV4-2 to TRBJ2-5; D remains ambiguous. The V gene lost 4 bases and the J gene lost 5 bases, with 14 bases spanning the gap. CDR1 is LGHNA, CDR2 YNFKEQ, per germline. This CDR3 is built from 14 residues. Written as DNA, the CDR3 is TGTGCCAGCAGCCCTCGACTGGCAGTGGAGACCCAGTACTTC. This codes for CASSPRLAVETQYF.

This clonotype has just a few counts. The gene calls are TRBV6-5 and TRBJ2-2, with D unresolved. CDR1 and CDR2 from the germline V gene are MNHEY and SVGAGI. This CDR3 comprises 11 residues. V was clipped by 4 bases and J by 7 bases, with 4 bases between them. CDR3 bases: TGTGCCAGCAGTTTTGTCGGGGAGCTGTTTTTT. Protein sequence: CASSFVGELFF.

V gene TRBV7-9 combines with J gene TRBJ2-1; TRBD2 agrees at 8 bases. The CDR3 has 15 residues. The germline V gene encodes CDR1 SEHNR and CDR2 FQNEAQ (reference sequence). The V gene end was trimmed by 0 bases and the J gene end by 9 bases; junction bases not matched to a gene: 7. DNA for the CDR3: TGTGCCAGCAGCTTAGCCCCGGGAGGGGTCCGTGAGCAGTTCTTC. This codes for CASSLAPGGVREQFF.

For the CDR3, the DNA is TGTGCCAGCAGCCAAGAACTGCGGGGGGGAGGAGAGCAGTTCTTC. Its translation: CASSQELRGGGEQFF. The chain combines TRBV3-1 with TRBJ2-1, with TRBD2 matching 9 bases. CDR3 length equals 15 residues. Losses at the gene ends were 0 bases for V and 10 bases for J; bases not matched to a gene: 7. Germline CDR1 reads LGHDT; CDR2 reads YNNKEL (reference sequence).

The sample holds a few counts of this clonotype. The chain uses TRBV18 and TRBJ1-2, with 7 bases that match TRBD1. The CDR3 covers 12 residues. The germline CDR1 and CDR2 sequences are KGHSH and LQKENI. The V gene end was trimmed by 4 bases and the J gene end by 9 bases; junction bases not matched to a gene: 5. The CDR3 DNA follows: TGTGCCAGCTCACGACCGGGACAGCGCTACACCTTC. As protein: CASSRPGQRYTF.

The chain recombines TRBV29-1 with TRBJ1-1; TRBD1 aligns across 8 bases. The CDR3 extends over 11 amino acids. The germline V gene encodes CDR1 SQVTM and CDR2 ANQGSEA. J lost 10 bases, V lost 8 bases, and 9 bases had no gene match. The CDR3 is CSPDRGGGAFF. As DNA, the CDR3 is TGCAGCCCAGACAGGGGTGGGGGAGCTTTCTTT.

This clonotype occurred a few times. The rearrangement joins TRBV7-2 to TRBJ2-5, with 9 bases lining up with TRBD2. The CDR3 spans 15 residues. V trimming: 1 base; J trimming: 5 bases; junction bases outside the gene matches: 5. Germline loops: CDR1 SGHTA, CDR2 FQGNSA. The CDR3 nucleotides are TGTGCCAGCAGCTTAGACGCGGGGGGGCAGGAGACCCAGTACTTC. Translating it yields CASSLDAGGQETQYF.

This sequence joins TRBV24-1 and TRBJ1-1; the D is unclear. This CDR3 is 13 amino acids long. CDR1 is KGHDR, CDR2 SFDVKD, per germline. Trimming pared 3 bases from V and 1 base from J, leaving 5 bases between. The CDR3 DNA reads as TGTGCCACCAGTGATCCTCGGAACACTGAAGCTTTCTTT. Amino acid sequence: CATSDPRNTEAFF.

This clonotype was found many times. This chain uses TRBV7-2 with TRBJ2-7; 10 bases align to TRBD1. CDR1 and CDR2 (germline): SGHTA, FQGNSA. Losses at the gene ends were 3 bases for V and 4 bases for J; bases not matched to a gene: 3. This CDR3 is 14 amino acids long. The CDR3 coding sequence is TGTGCCAGCAGCTTGGGACAGGGGATATACGAGCAGTACGTC. Its translation is CASSLGQGIYEQYV.

The sample holds a few counts of this clonotype. The chain is built from TRBV5-5 and TRBJ1-4, with TRBD1 as a possible D gene (5 bases). CDR1 is SGHKS and CDR2 is YYEKEE in the germline V gene (reference sequence). The CDR3 loop spans 16 amino acids. Trimming took off 5 bases at V and 3 bases at J, with 17 bases between the two ends. CDR3 in DNA: TGTGCCAGCAGGCTGTCTCTAGGGGCGGCTAATGAAAAACTGTTTTTT. This gives the protein CASRLSLGAANEKLFF. The variable domain in full, with the rest retrieved from reference TRBV5-5 and TRBJ1-4, is DAGVTQSPTHLIKTRGQQVTLRCSPISGHKSVSWYQQVLGQGPQFIFQYYEKEERGRGNFPDRFSARQFPNYSSELNVNALLLGDSALYLCASRLSLGAANEKLFFGSGTQLSVL.